Below, one T cell receptor (beta chain) is given with its context. Sample treatment: preoperative locoregional IRX-2 cytokine immunotherapy. Samples came from a phase Ib trial of preoperative locoregional IRX-2 cytokine immunotherapy. This sample stems from a study of preoperative IRX-2 immunotherapy in early breast cancer. Germline CDR1 reads SGHTA; CDR2 reads FQGNSA. Deletions cut 2 bases from V and 3 bases from J, with 14 bases between. The CDR3 contains 15 residues. Profiling relied on immunoSEQ multiplex PCR, and the TCRdb table lists in-frame clones only, not all of them. This sample has 30,000 to 35,000 clones, with about 95% found just once.

This TCR was sampled from a human donor with breast cancer. This sample was gathered from a patient treated with IRX-2 immunotherapy. This sequence joins TRBV7-2 and TRBJ2-7; D gene unclear. The DNA for the CDR3 is TGTGCCAGCAGCTTAATCAGGAGTTTACTCTACGAGCAGTACTTC. This encodes CASSLIRSLLYEQYF. Full variable domain (outside the CDR3, taken from reference TRBV7-2 and TRBJ2-7): GAGVSQSPSNKVTEKGKDVELRCDPISGHTALYWYRQSLGQGLEFLIYFQGNSAPDKSGLPSDRFSAERTGGSVSTLTIQRTQQEDSAVYLCASSLIRSLLYEQYFGPGTRLTVT.